What follows are 19 T cell receptor beta chains derived from one specimen sequenced in a study of T cell changes during pregnancy in multiple sclerosis. Here immunoSEQ multiplex PCR was the method, and the copy in TCRdb shows in-frame clones only, minus some. The table records just under 45,000 clones, just under 95% of them present only once. The specimen comprised CD4+ T cells from peripheral blood mononuclear cells, sampled in the first trimester of pregnancy. Source of these receptors: a female donor with multiple sclerosis, enrolled in a pregnancy study.

The rearrangement links TRBV7-6 to TRBJ2-5; 8 positions agree with TRBD1. From germline, CDR1 is SGHVS and CDR2 FNYEAQ. The CDR3 has 13 amino acids. Trimming cost V 7 bases and J 4 bases; bases outside gene matches: 5. CDR3 sequence: CASTPDRGETQYF. The CDR3, as DNA: TGTGCCAGCACCCCAGACAGGGGAGAGACCCAGTACTTC.

CDR3 loop: CASSLTGKTGNYGYTF. CDR3 DNA: TGTGCCAGTTCCCTTACGGGGAAAACCGGTAACTATGGCTACACCTTC. The chain carries TRBV19 and TRBJ1-2; D gene ambiguous. The germline V and J ends were trimmed by 8 bases and 1 base, with 20 bases remaining between them. The CDR3 loop spans 16 amino acids. CDR1 is LNHDA and CDR2 is SQIVND in the germline V gene (reference sequence).

The chain combines TRBV7-3 with TRBJ2-1; 8 positions match TRBD2. Germline V CDR1 and CDR2: SGHTA, FQGTGA. The CDR3 consists of 16 residues. V lost 6 bases to trimming and J lost 12 bases; unmatched junction nucleotides: 19. For the CDR3, the DNA is TGTGCCAGCAGTACCATCCGATCCTTTAGCGGGATGGGGCAGTTCTTC. Its protein product is CASSTIRSFSGMGQFF.

The chain carries TRBV25-1 and TRBJ2-1, with a weak D call TRBD1 (6 bases). Germline V lookup: CDR1 MGHDK, CDR2 SYGVNS. The CDR3 is 15 amino acids. V lost 4 bases, J lost 8 bases, and 18 bases lay in between. The CDR3 is CASSAGQSQRDEQFF. CDR3 bases: TGTGCCAGCAGTGCCGGACAGAGCCAGAGGGATGAGCAGTTCTTC.

V is TRBV7-8 and J is TRBJ2-2; D gene uncertain. The germline V gene has CDR1 SGHVS and CDR2 FQNEAQ. The CDR3 spans 19 residues. V gave up 3 bases and J gave up 2 bases, with 22 bases separating them. Here the CDR3 reads CASSFPRIATRLNTGELFF. The CDR3 nucleotides are TGTGCCAGCAGCTTCCCCCGAATCGCTACACGACTCAACACCGGGGAGCTGTTTTTT.

The gene calls are TRBV2 and TRBJ2-7, with a weak D call TRBD2 (6 bases). The CDR3 loop spans 13 amino acids. V lost 10 bases and J lost 1, with 14 bases in between. Per the germline V gene, CDR1 is SNHLY and CDR2 is FYNNEI. The DNA of the CDR3 is TGTGCCACCGGGGGACCCCCTTCCTACGAGCAGTACTTC. Protein sequence: CATGGPPSYEQYF.

The chain's CDR3 is CASSLDPGLAGENLFF. The CDR3 coding sequence is TGTGCCAGCAGCTTAGATCCCGGCCTAGCGGGAGAGAATTTGTTCTTC. The J gene is TRBJ2-1, the V gene TRBV11-2; 10 bases are shared with TRBD2. This CDR3 comprises 16 residues. Per the germline V gene, CDR1 is SGHAT and CDR2 is FQNNGV. The J segment lost 15 bases and the V segment lost 0 bases, leaving 14 bases of the junction unmatched.

This clone has a single count. The chain has TRBV6-1 and TRBJ2-4; 10 bases are shared with TRBD2. Germline V CDR1 and CDR2: MNHNS, SASEGT. The CDR3 covers 14 residues. CDR3 sequence: CSSTSGWPENIQYF. CDR3 nucleotide sequence: TGTTCTTCGACTAGCGGGTGGCCCGAAAACATTCAGTACTTC.

V is TRBV6-6 and J is TRBJ2-7; D may be TRBD1 (7 bases). This CDR3 contains 12 residues. Germline V gene data show CDR1 as MNHNY and CDR2 as SVGAGI (reference sequence). CDR3 amino acids: CGSQGGGREQYF. The CDR3 DNA reads TGTGGCTCGCAGGGGGGCGGGCGGGAGCAGTACTTC.

The chain employs TRBV5-4 and TRBJ1-3, with D possibly being TRBD1 (6 bases). The germline V and J ends were trimmed by 4 bases and 4 bases, with 15 bases remaining between them. Germline CDR1 is SGHNT and CDR2 is YYREEE (reference sequence). The CDR3 runs to 15 residues. The CDR3 is CASSERWGPGNTIYF. The DNA of the CDR3 is TGTGCCAGCAGCGAGCGATGGGGGCCCGGAAACACCATATATTTT.

This chain uses TRBV5-4 with TRBJ2-7; 7 bases are a match to TRBD1. V was pared by 0 bases and J by 4 bases, with 7 bases of the junction left unmatched. This CDR3 spans 15 amino acids. Germline V gene sequence: CDR1 SGHNT, CDR2 YYREEE (reference sequence). The CDR3 spells CASSLEQGSRYEQYF. The DNA of the CDR3 is TGTGCCAGCAGCTTGGAACAGGGGAGTAGGTACGAGCAGTACTTC.

The chain carries TRBV28 and TRBJ1-2; 10 bases agree with TRBD1. In germline, CDR1 is MDHEN, CDR2 SYDVKM. The ends lost 8 bases at V and 9 bases at J; junction bases unmatched: 12. This CDR3 comprises 14 residues. DNA of the CDR3: TGTGCCAGCCGAGAACCGGGGGACAGGGGCAGCTACACCTTC. Translating it yields CASREPGDRGSYTF.

The chain couples TRBV18 to TRBJ2-1; 13 bases are shared with TRBD2. CDR1 is KGHSH, CDR2 LQKENI, per germline. V lost 5 bases and J lost 10; bases outside the gene matches: 11. The CDR3 runs to 16 residues. The CDR3 DNA is TGTGCCAGCTCATCCTTGGGACTAGCGGGAAGTGACGAGCAGTTCTTC. Encoded protein: CASSSLGLAGSDEQFF.

The chain combines TRBV18 with TRBJ2-1, with D possibly TRBD2 on 6 matching bases. The CDR3 has 14 residues. V lost 4 bases to trimming and J lost 9 bases, with 16 bases between them. Germline values: CDR1 KGHSH, CDR2 LQKENI. CDR3 nucleotides: TGTGCCAGCTCACTCAATGACTGGAGGGGTGAGCAGTTCTTC. It specifies CASSLNDWRGEQFF. Variable domain in full (rest from reference TRBV18 and TRBJ2-1): NAGVMQNPRHLVRRRGQEARLRCSPMKGHSHVYWYRQLPEEGLKFMVYLQKENIIDESGMPKERFSAEFPKEGPSILRIQQVVRGDSAAYFCASSLNDWRGEQFFGPGTRLTVL.

This clone was recorded once. The V call is TRBV2, the J call TRBJ1-2, with D possibly matching TRBD1 (6 bases). Germline values: CDR1 SNHLY, CDR2 FYNNEI. V shed 7 bases and J shed 6 bases, with 18 bases lying between them. This CDR3 contains 14 residues. The CDR3 nucleotides read TGTGCCAGCAAGGCCCAGGCGGGGGCGCATGGCTACACCTTC. This sequence encodes CASKAQAGAHGYTF.

This clone was seen a few times. The gene calls are TRBV19 and TRBJ1-5; D remains ambiguous. CDR3 length: 12 amino acids. V lost 6 bases to trimming and J lost 1 base, with 4 bases between them. Germline V gene sequence: CDR1 LNHDA, CDR2 SQIVND (reference sequence). CDR3 region: CASRLSNQPQHF. CDR3 DNA sequence: TGTGCCAGTAGACTGAGCAATCAGCCCCAGCATTTT.

This sequence joins TRBV6-6 and TRBJ2-7, with 9 bases that match TRBD1. In germline, CDR1 is MNHNY, CDR2 SVGAGI (reference sequence). The CDR3 consists of 14 residues. The ends lost 2 bases at V and 6 bases at J; junction bases unmatched: 5. The CDR3 sequence: CASSYPGQGREQYF. The DNA of the CDR3 is TGTGCCAGCAGTTACCCGGGACAGGGTCGCGAGCAGTACTTC.

The rearrangement uses TRBV29-1 and TRBJ1-2; 8 nucleotides line up with TRBD1. This CDR3 comprises 14 residues. Per the germline V gene, CDR1 is SQVTM and CDR2 is ANQGSEA. V shed 3 bases and J 4 bases; nucleotides not matched to a gene: 7. The CDR3 loop reads CSVDQQGGIYGYTF. The DNA of the CDR3 is TGCAGCGTTGACCAACAGGGGGGAATCTATGGCTACACCTTC.

The rearrangement links TRBV6-1 to TRBJ2-2; 9 bases are a match to TRBD1. Germline assignment: CDR1 MNHNS and CDR2 SASEGT. V dropped 2 bases and J dropped 5; count of bases not matched to a gene: 6. The CDR3 loop spans 16 amino acids. CDR3 region: CASSERGQGGTGELFF. The CDR3 nucleotides read TGTGCCAGCAGTGAAAGGGGACAGGGAGGTACCGGGGAGCTGTTTTTT.